Shown below are 15 T cell receptor beta chains from a single sample sequenced in a study of cytomegalovirus exposure and HLA in healthy donors (dated by TCRdb to 2016 to 2017). Libraries were made using the immunoSEQ multiplex PCR assay. Entries here come from immuneACCESS through TCRdb and include only in-frame sequences with V and J called. Some clones fail to appear in such tables; in the studies checked, an unresolved V gene covers under half of the shortfall, and the cause of the remainder is unknown. Recorded for this sample are some 200,000 clones; around nine tenths of them occurred a single time. 7.2% of the sample is taken by the ten largest. The sequencing input was PBMCs. Receptors originate from a man aged 30-40 years in good health and CMV-seropositive.

The rearrangement joins TRBV29-1 to TRBJ2-1; tentatively, D is TRBD1 or TRBD2 (6 bases each). This CDR3 region has 15 residues. V was trimmed by 1 base and J by 3 bases, leaving 13 bases between them. Germline CDR1 SQVTM, CDR2 ANQGSEA. CDR3 DNA sequence: TGCAGCGTTGAAGGGGAAAGGGGGGTCTACAATGAGCAGTTCTTC. Translated, it gives CSVEGERGVYNEQFF.

This clone has more than one count but fewer than ten. The CDR3 DNA is TGTGCCAGCAGCTTGTATCGCAGCAACTATGGCTACACCTTC. This codes for CASSLYRSNYGYTF. The chain carries TRBV5-6 and TRBJ1-2; D not certain. Trimming removed 1 base at V and 2 bases at J, with 9 bases between. The CDR3 consists of 14 residues. Germline V gene lookup returns CDR1 SGHDT and CDR2 YYEEEE.

This clone was seen a single time. The genes are TRBV7-3 and TRBJ2-3, with D tentatively TRBD2 (5 bases). Germline values: CDR1 SGHTA, CDR2 FQGTGA. The V end was cut by 0 bases, the J end by 4 bases, with 11 bases between. The CDR3 totals 15 residues. CDR3 loop: CASSLTVATPDTQYF. As DNA, the CDR3 is TGTGCCAGCAGCTTAACGGTAGCGACCCCAGATACGCAGTATTTT.

The chain is built from TRBV29-1 and TRBJ2-1, with D perhaps TRBD1 (5 bases). Between the trimmed V and J ends, which lost 0 bases and 7 bases, there was a span of 19 bases. The germline CDR1 and CDR2 sequences are SQVTM and ANQGSEA. This CDR3 is built from 16 residues. The CDR3 sequence is CSVEDWGSKGQNEQFF. CDR3 DNA: TGCAGCGTTGAAGATTGGGGCTCCAAAGGGCAGAATGAGCAGTTCTTC.

Points on this clone: A junction boundary mismatches the germline segment, possibly from a read error. The CDR3 DNA is TGTGCCAGCACCGTAGGGGCTAGCGGGGGGGCCGGTGAGCAGTTCTTC. Translating it yields CASTVGASGGAGEQFF. The rearrangement uses TRBV9 and TRBJ2-1, with 12 nucleotides matching TRBD2. CDR3 length: 16 residues. Germline V gene sequence: CDR1 SGDLS, CDR2 YYNGEE.

The V call is TRBV7-9, the J call TRBJ2-5; perhaps TRBD1 as D (6 bases). The CDR3 is 11 amino acids. The germline V gene encodes CDR1 SEHNR and CDR2 FQNEAQ (reference sequence). The V and J ends lost 8 bases and 5 bases respectively, with 9 bases between them. The CDR3 region has the DNA TGTGCCAGCGGGGGCGGTGAGACCCAGTACTTC. It translates to CASGGGETQYF.

This clone was counted once. CDR3 DNA: TGCGCCAGCAGCTTGGGGGGCAGTGGGTACGAGCAGTACTTC. Translated, it gives CASSLGGSGYEQYF. This chain uses TRBV5-1 with TRBJ2-7; D might be TRBD1 (5 bases). The CDR3 has 14 amino acids. Trimming stripped 0 bases from V and 4 bases from J, with 11 bases between. Per the germline V gene, CDR1 is SGHRS and CDR2 is YFSETQ.

The rearrangement uses TRBV7-2 and TRBJ2-5, with TRBD2 matching over 7 bases. V lost 2 bases, J lost 5 bases, and 5 bases stayed unmatched. Per the germline V gene, CDR1 is SGHTA and CDR2 is FQGNSA. The CDR3 extends over 14 amino acids. CDR3 sequence (DNA): TGTGCCAGCAGCTTATTCATGGGGGGGGAGACCCAGTACTTC. Translating gives CASSLFMGGETQYF.

The chain couples TRBV6-1 to TRBJ2-3; the D gene is possibly TRBD1 (6 bases). CDR1 and CDR2 from the germline V gene are MNHNS and SASEGT. V was shortened by 4 bases and J by 1 base, with 15 bases between the two germline ends. The CDR3 sequence is 16 residues long. The CDR3: CASSALQGSGTDTQYF. DNA for the CDR3: TGTGCCAGCAGTGCACTACAGGGATCCGGCACAGATACGCAGTATTTT.

The rearrangement uses TRBV6-6 and TRBJ1-2; 8 bases agree with TRBD1. CDR1 and CDR2 (germline): MNHNY, SVGAGI (reference sequence). This CDR3 contains 16 residues. Trimming took 5 bases from V and 0 from J; bases not matched to a gene: 8. In DNA, the CDR3 is TGTGCCAGCAGTCCAGACAGGGGCCGAGCTAACTATGGCTACACCTTC. Translating it yields CASSPDRGRANYGYTF.

The rearrangement joins TRBV4-1 to TRBJ2-5; possible D gene TRBD1, 5 bases. In germline, CDR1 is MGHRA, CDR2 YSYEKL. Trimming took 1 base from V and 3 from J, leaving 12 bases between them. This CDR3 contains 15 residues. CDR3 region: CASSQVQDSEETQYF. CDR3 DNA sequence: TGCGCCAGCAGCCAAGTTCAAGACAGTGAAGAGACCCAGTACTTC.

This chain uses TRBV5-1 with TRBJ2-1; tentatively, D is TRBD1 (6 bases). Germline V gene lookup returns CDR1 SGHRS and CDR2 YFSETQ. The CDR3 is made up of 15 amino acids. Trimming took off 0 bases at V and 7 bases at J, with 14 bases between the two ends. The CDR3 DNA reads as TGCGCCAGCAGCTTGGAGCTGGGGGCCCGGAATGAGCAGTTCTTC. Residues: CASSLELGARNEQFF.

This clone has just a few counts. Written as DNA, the CDR3 is TGTGCCAGCAGTTTATCGGCAGCTAACTATGGCTACACCTTC. This translates into CASSLSAANYGYTF. This chain uses TRBV27 with TRBJ1-2; D ambiguous. The CDR3 has 14 amino acids. CDR1 and CDR2 (germline): MNHEY, SMNVEV (reference sequence). V lost 0 bases and J lost 0, with 5 bases in between.

J is TRBJ1-1 and V is TRBV7-3; perhaps TRBD1 as D (5 bases). The CDR3 loop spans 13 amino acids. CDR1 SGHTA and CDR2 FQGTGA come from the germline V gene. Trimming shortened V by 5 bases and J by 9 bases, and 16 bases separated the two germline ends. The CDR3 is CASSPQGADKAFF. CDR3 nucleotide sequence: TGTGCCAGCAGCCCTCAGGGCGCGGATAAAGCTTTCTTT.

This rearrangement joins TRBV7-2 to TRBJ2-3, with D unclear. Germline V gene data show CDR1 as SGHTA and CDR2 as FQGNSA. The CDR3 sequence is 15 residues long. V lost 3 bases and J lost 0, with 10 bases in between. The chain's CDR3 is CASSFPPPSTDTQYF. CDR3 sequence (DNA): TGTGCCAGCAGCTTTCCCCCTCCCAGCACAGATACGCAGTATTTT.